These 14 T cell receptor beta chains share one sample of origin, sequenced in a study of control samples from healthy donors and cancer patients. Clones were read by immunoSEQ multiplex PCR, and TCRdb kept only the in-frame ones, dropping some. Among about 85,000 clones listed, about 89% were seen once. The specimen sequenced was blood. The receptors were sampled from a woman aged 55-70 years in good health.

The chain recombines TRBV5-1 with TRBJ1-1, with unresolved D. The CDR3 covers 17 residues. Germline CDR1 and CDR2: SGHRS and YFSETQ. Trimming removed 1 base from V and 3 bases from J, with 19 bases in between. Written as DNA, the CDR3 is TGCGCCAGCAGCTTGCGGGGTCGACCCCCGGAGGACACTGAAGCTTTCTTT. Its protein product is CASSLRGRPPEDTEAFF. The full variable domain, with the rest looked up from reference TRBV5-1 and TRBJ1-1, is KAGVTQTPRYLIKTRGQQVTLSCSPISGHRSVSWYQQTPGQGLQFLFEYFSETQRNKGNFPGRFSGRQFSNSRSEMNVSTLELGDSALYLCASSLRGRPPEDTEAFFGQGTRLTVV.

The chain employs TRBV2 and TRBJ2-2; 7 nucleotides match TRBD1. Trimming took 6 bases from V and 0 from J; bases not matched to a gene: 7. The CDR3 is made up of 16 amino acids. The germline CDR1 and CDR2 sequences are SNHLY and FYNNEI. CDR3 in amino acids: CASSQQGPSNTGELFF. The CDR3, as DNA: TGTGCCAGCAGCCAACAGGGGCCATCGAACACCGGGGAGCTGTTTTTT.

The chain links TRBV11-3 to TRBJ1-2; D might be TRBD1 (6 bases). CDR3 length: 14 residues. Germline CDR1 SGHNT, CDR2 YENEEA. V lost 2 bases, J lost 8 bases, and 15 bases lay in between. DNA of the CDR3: TGTGCCAGCAGCTTAAGCGGAACAGGGTTGGGCTACACCTTC. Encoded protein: CASSLSGTGLGYTF.

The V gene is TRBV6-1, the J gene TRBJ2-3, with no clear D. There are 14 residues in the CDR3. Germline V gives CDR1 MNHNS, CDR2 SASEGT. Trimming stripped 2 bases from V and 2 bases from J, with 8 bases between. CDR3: CASSENHITDTQYF. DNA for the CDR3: TGTGCCAGCAGTGAAAACCATATCACAGATACGCAGTATTTT.

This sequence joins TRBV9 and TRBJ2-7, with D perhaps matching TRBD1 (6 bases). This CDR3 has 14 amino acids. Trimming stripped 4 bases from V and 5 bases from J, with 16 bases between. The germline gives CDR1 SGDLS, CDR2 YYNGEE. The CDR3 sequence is CASSQDSQVNEQYF. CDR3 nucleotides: TGTGCCAGCAGCCAGGACAGCCAGGTCAACGAGCAGTACTTC.

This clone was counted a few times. The CDR3, as DNA: TGCGCCAGTCGGACCAGGGGGGCGGGCACAGATACGCAGTATTTT. This translates into CASRTRGAGTDTQYF. The chain employs TRBV5-1 and TRBJ2-3; the D gene is possibly TRBD1 (7 bases). Germline V gives CDR1 SGHRS, CDR2 YFSETQ. The CDR3 sequence is 15 residues long. V lost 8 bases and J lost 1, with 17 bases in between.

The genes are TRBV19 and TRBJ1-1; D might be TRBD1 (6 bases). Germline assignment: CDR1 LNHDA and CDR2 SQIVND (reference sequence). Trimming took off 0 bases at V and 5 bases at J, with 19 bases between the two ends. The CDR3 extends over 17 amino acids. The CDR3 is CASSIDASGQMRTEAFF. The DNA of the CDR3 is TGTGCCAGTAGTATAGATGCTTCTGGACAGATGAGGACTGAAGCTTTCTTT. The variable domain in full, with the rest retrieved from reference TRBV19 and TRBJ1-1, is DGGITQSPKYLFRKEGQNVTLSCEQNLNHDAMYWYRQDPGQGLRLIYYSQIVNDFQKGDIAEGYSVSREKKESFPLTVTSAQKNPTAFYLCASSIDASGQMRTEAFFGQGTRLTVV.

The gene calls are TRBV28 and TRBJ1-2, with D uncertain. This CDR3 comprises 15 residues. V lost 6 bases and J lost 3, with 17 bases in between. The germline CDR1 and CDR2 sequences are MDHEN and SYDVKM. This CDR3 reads CASSLRSGYDYGYTF. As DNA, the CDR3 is TGTGCCAGCAGCCTTCGCTCGGGGTATGACTATGGCTACACCTTC.

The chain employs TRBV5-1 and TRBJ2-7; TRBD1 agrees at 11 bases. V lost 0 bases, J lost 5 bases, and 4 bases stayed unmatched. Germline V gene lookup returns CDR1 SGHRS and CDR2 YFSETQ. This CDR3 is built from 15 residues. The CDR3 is CASSLAGTGGDEQYF. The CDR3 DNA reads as TGCGCCAGCAGCTTGGCTGGGACAGGGGGTGACGAGCAGTACTTC.

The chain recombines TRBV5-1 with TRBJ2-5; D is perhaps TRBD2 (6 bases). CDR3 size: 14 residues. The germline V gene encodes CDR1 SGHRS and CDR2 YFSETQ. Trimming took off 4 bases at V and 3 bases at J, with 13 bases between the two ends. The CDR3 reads CASSPLPGEETQYF. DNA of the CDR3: TGCGCCAGCAGCCCCCTGCCGGGGGAAGAGACCCAGTACTTC.

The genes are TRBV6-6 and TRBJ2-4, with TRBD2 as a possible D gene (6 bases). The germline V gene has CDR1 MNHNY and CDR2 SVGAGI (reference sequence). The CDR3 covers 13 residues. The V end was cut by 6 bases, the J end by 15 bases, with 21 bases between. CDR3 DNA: TGTGCCAGCAGCAAAACCCCGGGACTTTTTCTGTACTTC. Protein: CASSKTPGLFLYF.

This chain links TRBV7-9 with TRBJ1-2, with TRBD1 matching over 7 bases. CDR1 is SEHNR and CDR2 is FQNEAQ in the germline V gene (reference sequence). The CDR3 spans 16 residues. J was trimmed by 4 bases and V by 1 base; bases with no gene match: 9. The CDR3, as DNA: TGTGCCAGCAGCTTAGGAACCCTAGGACAGGTCTATGGCTACACCTTC. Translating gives CASSLGTLGQVYGYTF. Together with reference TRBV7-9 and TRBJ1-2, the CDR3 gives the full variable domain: DTGVSQNPRHKITKRGQNVTFRCDPISEHNRLYWYRQTLGQGPEFLTYFQNEAQLEKSRLLSDRFSAERPKGSFSTLEIQRTEQGDSAMYLCASSLGTLGQVYGYTFGSGTRLTVV.

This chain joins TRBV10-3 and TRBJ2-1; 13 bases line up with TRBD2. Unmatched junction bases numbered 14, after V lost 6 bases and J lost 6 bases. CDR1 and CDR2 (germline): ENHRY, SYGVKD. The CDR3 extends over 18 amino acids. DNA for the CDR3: TGTGCCATCAGCAGGACTAGCGGGAGATCTCTCCCCGGCAATGAGCAGTTCTTC. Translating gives CAISRTSGRSLPGNEQFF.

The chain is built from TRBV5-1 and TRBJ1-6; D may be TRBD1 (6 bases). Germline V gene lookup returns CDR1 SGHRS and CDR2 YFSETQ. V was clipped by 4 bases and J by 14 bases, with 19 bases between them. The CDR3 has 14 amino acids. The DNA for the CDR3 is TGCGCCAGCAGCCCGGGGGGGGGACAAGAGACCCTCCACTTT. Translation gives CASSPGGGQETLHF.